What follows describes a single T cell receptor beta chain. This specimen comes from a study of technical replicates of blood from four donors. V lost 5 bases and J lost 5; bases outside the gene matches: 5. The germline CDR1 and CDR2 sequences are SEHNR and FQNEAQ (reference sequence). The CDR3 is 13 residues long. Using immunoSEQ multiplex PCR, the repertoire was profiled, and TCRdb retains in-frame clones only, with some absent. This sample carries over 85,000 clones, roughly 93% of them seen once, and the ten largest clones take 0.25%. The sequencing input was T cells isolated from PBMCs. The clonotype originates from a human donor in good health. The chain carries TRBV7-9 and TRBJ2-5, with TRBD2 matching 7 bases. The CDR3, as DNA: TGTGCCAGCAGCGGGAGGGCCGGGGAGACCCAGTACTTC. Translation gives CASSGRAGETQYF.